This TCR beta chain was sequenced for a study of early T cells in non-severe SARS-CoV-2 infection. Background on the study: From unsorted whole blood, bulk RNA was sequenced, and the chains remained unpaired.

In its sample, this clonotype was seen many times. Via MiXCR, TCRdb re-called the 5' RACE reads, giving one row per CDR3 protein. The profile shows tens of thousands of distinct CDR3 sequences, about 6.1% of them singletons. The sequenced material came from whole blood. This TCR came from an adult who was a healthcare worker with PCR-confirmed SARS-CoV-2 infection or an uninfected control (not recorded which).

CDR3 bases: TGCAGTGCTAGAGAGGCCGGGACAGGTAGTCAGCCCCAGCATTTT. This encodes CSAREAGTGSQPQHF. The chain couples TRBV20-1 to TRBJ1-5, with 8 nucleotides matching TRBD1. Germline assignment: CDR1 DFQATT and CDR2 SNEGSKA (reference sequence). The V segment lost 0 bases and the J segment 6 bases; nucleotides outside the gene matches: 7. The CDR3 has 15 residues.